This TCR beta chain was recorded in a study of blood T cell repertoires in COVID-19. Study-level information: Sources were T cells, B-cell-depleted T cells, or PBMCs; the material itself was cDNA or gDNA.

As originally analysed: Using reference gene primer amplification, nucleated cell counts were estimated. Sequencing was performed with immunoSEQ multiplex PCR; in TCRdb, only in-frame clones are kept and a portion is missing. V, J and clone size derive from that table, while D and trimming were established from the DNA sequence. The sample carries over 70,000 clones, approximately 84% recorded once. Germline V gene sequence: CDR1 LNHDA, CDR2 SQIVND (reference sequence). Germline trimming cut 4 bases from V and 4 bases from J; bases unmatched to any gene: 8. The CDR3 loop spans 15 amino acids. The TCR was taken from a human donor in a cohort sampled during active COVID-19. The chain recombines TRBV19 with TRBJ2-7, with TRBD1 matching 9 bases. Sequencing was performed on peripheral blood. CDR3 residues: CASSTTTGGQYEQYF. The CDR3 DNA reads as TGTGCCAGTAGTACGACGACAGGGGGTCAGTACGAGCAGTACTTC. Complete variable domain (other parts from reference TRBV19 and TRBJ2-7): DGGITQSPKYLFRKEGQNVTLSCEQNLNHDAMYWYRQDPGQGLRLIYYSQIVNDFQKGDIAEGYSVSREKKESFPLTVTSAQKNPTAFYLCASSTTTGGQYEQYFGPGTRLTVT.